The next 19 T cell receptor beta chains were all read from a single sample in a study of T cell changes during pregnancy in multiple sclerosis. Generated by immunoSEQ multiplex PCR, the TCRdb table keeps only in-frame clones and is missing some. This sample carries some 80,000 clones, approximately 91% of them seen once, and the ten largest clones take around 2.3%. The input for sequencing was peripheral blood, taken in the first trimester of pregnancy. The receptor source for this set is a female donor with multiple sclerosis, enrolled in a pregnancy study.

CDR3 in amino acids: CASSITGVNYGYTF. In DNA, the CDR3 is TGTGCCAGTAGTATAACAGGGGTGAACTATGGCTACACCTTC. This rearrangement joins TRBV19 to TRBJ1-2, with 7 bases that match TRBD1. The ends lost 2 bases at V and 2 bases at J; junction bases unmatched: 2. CDR3 length: 14 residues. Germline loops: CDR1 LNHDA, CDR2 SQIVND (reference sequence).

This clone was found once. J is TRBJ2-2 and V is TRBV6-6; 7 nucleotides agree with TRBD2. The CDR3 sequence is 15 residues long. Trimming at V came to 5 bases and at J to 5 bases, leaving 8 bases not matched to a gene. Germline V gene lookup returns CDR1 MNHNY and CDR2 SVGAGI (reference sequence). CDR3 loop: CASSGGGTGTGELFF. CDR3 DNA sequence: TGTGCCAGCAGTGGGGGGGGGACTGGTACCGGGGAGCTGTTTTTT.

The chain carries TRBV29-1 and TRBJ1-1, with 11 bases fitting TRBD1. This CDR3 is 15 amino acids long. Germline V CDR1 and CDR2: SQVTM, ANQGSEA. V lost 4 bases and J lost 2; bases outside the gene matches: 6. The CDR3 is CSVVYGTGGNTEAFF. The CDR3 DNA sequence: TGCAGCGTTGTTTACGGGACAGGGGGTAACACTGAAGCTTTCTTT. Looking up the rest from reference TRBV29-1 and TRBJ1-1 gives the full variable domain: SAVISQKPSRDICQRGTSLTIQCQVDSQVTMMFWYRQQPGQSLTLIATANQGSEATYESGFVIDKFPISRPNLTFSTLTVSNMSPEDSSIYLCSVVYGTGGNTEAFFGQGTRLTVV.

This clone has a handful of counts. This CDR3 is CASSIRTQRGNTIYF. Written as DNA, the CDR3 is TGTGCCAGTAGTATCCGGACACAAAGAGGAAACACCATATATTTT. The chain is built from TRBV19 and TRBJ1-3, with D tentatively TRBD1 (5 bases). The CDR3 has 15 amino acids. CDR1 and CDR2 from the germline V gene are LNHDA and SQIVND (reference sequence). Trimming removed 3 bases at V and 4 bases at J, with 13 bases between. Filled out from reference TRBV19 and TRBJ1-3, the complete variable domain reads DGGITQSPKYLFRKEGQNVTLSCEQNLNHDAMYWYRQDPGQGLRLIYYSQIVNDFQKGDIAEGYSVSREKKESFPLTVTSAQKNPTAFYLCASSIRTQRGNTIYFGEGSWLTVV.

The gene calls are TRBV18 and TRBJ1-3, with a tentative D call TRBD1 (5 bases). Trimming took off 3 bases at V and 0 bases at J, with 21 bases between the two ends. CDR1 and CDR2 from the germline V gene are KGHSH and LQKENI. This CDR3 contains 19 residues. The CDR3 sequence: CASSPLPDSSTSSGNTIYF. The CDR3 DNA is TGTGCCAGCTCACCGCTTCCAGACAGTAGTACGAGCTCTGGAAACACCATATATTTT.

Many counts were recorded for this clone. Here the CDR3 reads CASSGVGQGVSGNQPQHF. The DNA for the CDR3 is TGTGCCAGTAGTGGCGTAGGACAGGGGGTGAGTGGCAATCAGCCCCAGCATTTT. The chain has TRBV19 and TRBJ1-5; 10 positions agree with TRBD1. The CDR3 spans 18 residues. With 5 bases clipped from V and 2 bases from J, the junction kept 12 bases outside the gene matches. The germline V gene encodes CDR1 LNHDA and CDR2 SQIVND (reference sequence). Based on the CDR3 plus reference TRBV19 and TRBJ1-5, the full variable domain is DGGITQSPKYLFRKEGQNVTLSCEQNLNHDAMYWYRQDPGQGLRLIYYSQIVNDFQKGDIAEGYSVSREKKESFPLTVTSAQKNPTAFYLCASSGVGQGVSGNQPQHFGDGTRLSIL.

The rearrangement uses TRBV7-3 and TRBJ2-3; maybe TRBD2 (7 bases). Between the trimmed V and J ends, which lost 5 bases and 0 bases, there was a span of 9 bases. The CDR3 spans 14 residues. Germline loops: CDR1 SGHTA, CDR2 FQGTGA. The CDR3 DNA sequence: TGTGCCAGCAGCAGGGGGGGGAGCACAGATACGCAGTATTTT. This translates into CASSRGGSTDTQYF.

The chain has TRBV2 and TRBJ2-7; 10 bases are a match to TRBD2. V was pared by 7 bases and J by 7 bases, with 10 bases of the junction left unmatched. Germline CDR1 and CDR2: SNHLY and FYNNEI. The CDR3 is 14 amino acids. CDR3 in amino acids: CASKGLAGVGEQYF. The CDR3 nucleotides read TGTGCCAGCAAAGGCCTAGCGGGGGTAGGTGAGCAGTACTTC.

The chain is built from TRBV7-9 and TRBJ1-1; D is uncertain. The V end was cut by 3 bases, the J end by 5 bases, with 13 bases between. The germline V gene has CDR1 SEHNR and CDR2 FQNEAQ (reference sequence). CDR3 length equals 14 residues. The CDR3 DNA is TGTGCCAGCAGCTTTTGGCAGGCACGGACTGAAGCTTTCTTT. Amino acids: CASSFWQARTEAFF.

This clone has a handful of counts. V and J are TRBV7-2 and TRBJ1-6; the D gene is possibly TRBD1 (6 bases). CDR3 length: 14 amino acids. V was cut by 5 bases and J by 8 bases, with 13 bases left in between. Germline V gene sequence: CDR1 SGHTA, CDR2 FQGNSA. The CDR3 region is CASSLQGTHSPLHF. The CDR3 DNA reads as TGTGCCAGCAGCCTACAGGGTACGCATTCACCCCTCCACTTT. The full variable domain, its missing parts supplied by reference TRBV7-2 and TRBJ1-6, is GAGVSQSPSNKVTEKGKDVELRCDPISGHTALYWYRQSLGQGLEFLIYFQGNSAPDKSGLPSDRFSAERTGGSVSTLTIQRTQQEDSAVYLCASSLQGTHSPLHFGNGTRLTVT.

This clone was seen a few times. The CDR3 loop is CASTWTGSNQPQHF. The CDR3, as DNA: TGTGCCAGCACCTGGACGGGGAGCAATCAGCCCCAGCATTTT. V gene TRBV2 combines with J gene TRBJ1-5; D call uncertain. V was trimmed by 7 bases and J by 1 base, leaving 11 bases between them. The germline V gene encodes CDR1 SNHLY and CDR2 FYNNEI. The CDR3 is 14 amino acids.

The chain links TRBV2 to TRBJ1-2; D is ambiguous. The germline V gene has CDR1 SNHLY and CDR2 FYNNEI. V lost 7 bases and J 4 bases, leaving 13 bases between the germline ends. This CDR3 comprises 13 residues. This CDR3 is CASTREGRYGYTF. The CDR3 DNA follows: TGTGCCAGCACCCGCGAGGGTCGCTATGGCTACACCTTC.

The CDR3 spells CASSLEPTEAFF. In DNA form, the CDR3 reads TGTGCCAGCAGCCTAGAACCGACTGAAGCTTTCTTT. The rearrangement uses TRBV5-6 and TRBJ1-1; no firm D call. The CDR3 has 12 amino acids. V shed 4 bases and J shed 5 bases, with 9 bases lying between them. From germline, CDR1 is SGHDT and CDR2 YYEEEE.

The CDR3 protein is CATSRDLRASNQPQHF. CDR3 coding DNA: TGTGCCACCAGCAGAGATTTGAGGGCTAGCAATCAGCCCCAGCATTTT. This rearrangement joins TRBV15 to TRBJ1-5; no firm D call. The V gene lost 0 bases and the J gene lost 0 bases, with 9 bases spanning the gap. CDR1 is LNHNV, CDR2 YYDKDF, per germline (reference sequence). This CDR3 has 16 amino acids.

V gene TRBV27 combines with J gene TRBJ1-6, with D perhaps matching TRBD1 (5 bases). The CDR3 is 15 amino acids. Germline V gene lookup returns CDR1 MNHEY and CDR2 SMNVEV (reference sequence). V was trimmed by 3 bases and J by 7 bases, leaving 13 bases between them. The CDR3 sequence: CASSLSWGQNSPLHF. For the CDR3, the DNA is TGTGCCAGCAGTTTGAGTTGGGGCCAAAATTCACCCCTCCACTTT.

CDR3 amino acids: CASTRMPVLAGNNEQFF. CDR3 DNA sequence: TGTGCCAGCACCCGCATGCCGGTACTAGCGGGGAACAATGAGCAGTTCTTC. The chain joins TRBV7-8 to TRBJ2-1; 10 nucleotides match TRBD2. The CDR3 runs to 17 residues. Germline CDR1 SGHVS, CDR2 FQNEAQ. V shed 7 bases and J 5 bases; nucleotides not matched to a gene: 14. Combining the CDR3 with reference TRBV7-8 and TRBJ2-1 gives the whole variable domain GAGVSQSPRYKVAKRGQDVALRCDPISGHVSLFWYQQALGQGPEFLTYFQNEAQLDKSGLPSDRFFAERPEGSVSTLKIQRTQQEDSAVYLCASTRMPVLAGNNEQFFGPGTRLTVL.

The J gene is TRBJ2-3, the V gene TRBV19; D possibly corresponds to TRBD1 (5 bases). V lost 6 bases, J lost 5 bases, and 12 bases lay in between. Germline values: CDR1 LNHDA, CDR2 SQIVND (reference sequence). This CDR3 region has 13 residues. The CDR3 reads CASRTQGEDTQYF. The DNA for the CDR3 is TGTGCCAGTAGAACCCAGGGTGAAGATACGCAGTATTTT.

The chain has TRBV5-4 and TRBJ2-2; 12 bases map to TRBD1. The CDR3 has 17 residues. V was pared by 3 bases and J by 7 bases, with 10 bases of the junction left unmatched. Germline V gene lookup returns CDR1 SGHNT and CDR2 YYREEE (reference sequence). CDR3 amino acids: CASSSPRDRGRDGELFF. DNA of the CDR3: TGTGCCAGCAGCTCTCCCAGGGACAGGGGGCGCGACGGGGAGCTGTTTTTT.

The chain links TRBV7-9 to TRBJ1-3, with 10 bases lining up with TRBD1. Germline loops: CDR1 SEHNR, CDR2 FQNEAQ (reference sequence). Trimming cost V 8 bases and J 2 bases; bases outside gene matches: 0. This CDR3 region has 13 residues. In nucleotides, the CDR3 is TGTGCCAGCGGGACAGGGGCTGGAAACACCATATATTTT. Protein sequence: CASGTGAGNTIYF.